A single count supports the clone carrying this TCR beta chain. Its antigen is not known. This sample is part of a study of T cell responses to AZD1222 COVID-19 vaccine. Regarding the study as a whole: Only a handful of individuals given AZD1222 were seropositive at baseline. A reported finding is that nearly half of spike-specific TCRs target unmutated variant regions. Repertoires were sampled only after the peak T cell response. White British people made up most donors, females outnumbered males, and clonal diversity was possibly underestimated.

The V gene's germline CDR1 is SGHVS and CDR2 FQNEAQ. CDR3 length: 15 amino acids. The V end lost 4 bases, the J end lost 8 bases, and 17 bases lay between the germline ends. Profiling relied on immunoSEQ multiplex PCR, and the TCRdb table lists in-frame clones only, not all of them. Counted here are roughly 180,000 clones, roughly 91% occurring once; the ten biggest clones make up 1.5% to 2%. The sample in question was peripheral blood, obtained 28 days after the second AZD1222 dose. The chain joins TRBV7-8 to TRBJ1-4, with a possible D match to TRBD1 (5 bases). The TCR was taken from an adult who received the AZD1222 COVID-19 vaccine. The CDR3, as DNA: TGTGCCAGCAGCTCCCGGAGGGACTTCGGAGAAAAACTGTTTTTT. Protein: CASSSRRDFGEKLFF. Full variable domain (missing parts from reference TRBV7-8 and TRBJ1-4): GAGVSQSPRYKVAKRGQDVALRCDPISGHVSLFWYQQALGQGPEFLTYFQNEAQLDKSGLPSDRFFAERPEGSVSTLKIQRTQQEDSAVYLCASSSRRDFGEKLFFGSGTQLSVL.